The present TCR beta chain was sequenced within a study of blood T cell repertoires in COVID-19. The wider study: The United States, Italy and Spain provided the acute and convalescent COVID-19 samples. From T cells, B-cell-depleted T cells, or PBMCs came the material, which was cDNA or gDNA.

In the original workflow: Quantification of nucleated cells was approximated via reference gene primer amplification. Method: immunoSEQ multiplex PCR; TCRdb's copy keeps in-frame clones and lacks some. V, J and clone size are taken as reported in that table, and D and trimming were inferred from the DNA itself. The sample records about 340,000 clones, around 82% being singletons. Trimming cost V 3 bases and J 0 bases, with 11 bases left between them. The CDR3 consists of 15 residues. Germline CDR1 reads SGHRS; CDR2 reads YFSETQ. The J gene is TRBJ2-3, the V gene TRBV5-1; D may be TRBD2 (6 bases). Sequenced: peripheral blood. This TCR derives from a young man with active or convalescent COVID-19. CDR3 amino acids: CASSSGLSSTDTQYF. CDR3 sequence (DNA): TGCGCCAGCAGCTCGGGACTTTCTAGCACAGATACGCAGTATTTT.